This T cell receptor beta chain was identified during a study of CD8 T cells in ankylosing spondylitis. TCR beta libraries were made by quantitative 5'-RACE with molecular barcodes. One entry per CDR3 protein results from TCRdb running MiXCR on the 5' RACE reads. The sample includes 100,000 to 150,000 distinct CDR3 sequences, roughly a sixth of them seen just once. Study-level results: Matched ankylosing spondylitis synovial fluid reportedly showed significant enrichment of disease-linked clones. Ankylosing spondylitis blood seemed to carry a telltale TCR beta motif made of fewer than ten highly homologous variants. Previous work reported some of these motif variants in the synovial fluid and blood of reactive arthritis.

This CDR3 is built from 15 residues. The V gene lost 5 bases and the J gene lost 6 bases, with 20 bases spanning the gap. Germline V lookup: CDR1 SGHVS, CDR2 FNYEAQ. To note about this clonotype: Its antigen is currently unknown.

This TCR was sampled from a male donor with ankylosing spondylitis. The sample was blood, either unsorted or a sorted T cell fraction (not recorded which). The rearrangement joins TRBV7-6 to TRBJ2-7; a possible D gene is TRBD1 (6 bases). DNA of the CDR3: TGTGCCAGCAGCGTGTCCCGGGACACTGTCTCCGAGCAGTACTTC. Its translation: CASSVSRDTVSEQYF.